This T cell receptor beta chain was recovered during a study of graft-versus-host responses after intestinal transplantation listed by TCRdb under 2021. In the study overall: Multivisceral, liver-intestinal, or isolated intestinal transplants were received by the recipients. Rather than going through the commercial service, samples from a few later patients were sequenced in-house on an Illumina MiSeq and processed with MiXCR. The cohort enrolled about two dozen intestinal transplant recipients, one of whom was a retransplant, and a few patients without pretransplant specimens were excluded. A peak of at least 4% donor T cells among recipient peripheral blood mononuclear cells was the definition used for donor T cell macrochimerism. Alloreactive clones were identified by sequencing pre-transplant mixed lymphocyte reaction products and comparing these products with unstimulated pre-transplant donor and recipient T cells. Anti-thymocyte globulin induction was given to all recipients, followed by maintenance tacrolimus and steroids for about 3 years. Graft-versus-host and host-versus-graft alloreactive T cell clones were tracked in the graft, circulation and bone marrow after intestinal transplantation using bulk TCR-beta CDR3 sequencing. Findings and caveats that apply to the study as a whole: Patients with donor T cell macrochimerism had high GvH to HvG T cell clonal ratios in their allografts. Peak levels of circulating GvH clones were associated with declines in HvG clones early after transplant. GvH clones were found in recipient bone marrow, and some of the GvH clones appeared earlier in ileal mucosa or blood, which is consistent with an intestinal mucosal origin. The conclusions were limited by the relatively low number and heterogeneity of the intestinal transplant patients.

Turning to this clone: Which antigen it targets is not known. No qualities accompany the bases; no much larger clone lies one base away.

The intended sense of this specimen's time point label: cells obtained before transplantation from donor or recipient. CD3+CD4+ and CD3+CD8+ populations were FACS-sorted from unstimulated pre-transplant donor and recipient cells taken from spleen or lymph nodes. Looking up the germline V gene yields CDR1 SGHAT and CDR2 FQNNGV. V and J are truncated by 4 bases and 5 bases respectively, leaving an intervening sequence of 20 bases. From its cysteine to its phenylalanine, the CDR3 spans 16 amino acids. Kept here is only the CDR3 DNA, which spans 48 bases and is read in frame from base 1. To prepare the library, the immunoSEQ multiplex PCR assay was applied. For most patients, genomic DNA was isolated with the Qiagen DNeasy Blood and Tissue Kit and shipped frozen to Adaptive Biotechnologies for TCR sequencing. High-throughput TCR-beta CDR3 sequencing of genomic DNA from most patients was performed by Adaptive Biotechnologies. The source study handled its data this way. TCR sequencing data for more than 15 patients were retrieved from Adaptive's ImmunoSEQ software; a few other patients were processed with MiXCR and VDJtools. CD4 versus CD8 sorting errors were corrected by removing sequences found in both subsets at a frequency ratio below 5:1. CDR3 nucleotide sequences shared by donor and recipient were removed because the origin of these sequences could not be assigned. Alloreactive clones required at least 2-fold expansion over unstimulated cells and minimum CFSE-low frequency of 0.002% (template counts) or 0.001% (read counts). A clone was considered mappable if detected in the sequenced pre-transplant spleen, lymph node, or MLR CFSE-low populations of the donor or recipient. The cumulative frequency of alloreactive clones was calculated as a percentage of all sequences, weighted by copy number. In TCRdb, the immuneACCESS table is reduced to in-frame sequences with V and J assigned. These tables do not hold every clone; where another copy was compared, an unresolved V gene accounts for under half, and the others remain unexplained. V and J calls and clone size are copied from that table; D and trimming were computed from the DNA. The sample contains roughly 100,000 clones, roughly nine tenths of them found a single time. 0.15% to 0.2% of the sample is taken by the ten largest.

The sequencing here drew on unstimulated CD4+ T cells sorted from spleen or lymph node cells, taken before transplant. This chain is built from TRBV11-2 and TRBJ2-5, with TRBD1 perhaps the D gene, on 6 matching bases. The clonotype was recovered from a human donor who was the organ donor for an intestinal transplant. The CDR3 protein: CASSYQGSRVFETQYF. The nucleotides read TGTGCCAGCAGCTATCAGGGGAGTCGGGTATTTGAGACCCAGTACTTC.